This paragraph reports one T cell receptor beta chain. This sample stems from a study of blood T cell repertoires in COVID-19. Looking at the study overall: Acute and convalescent COVID-19 samples came from the United States, Italy and Spain. Sources were T cells, B-cell-depleted T cells, or PBMCs; the material itself was cDNA or gDNA.

Method: immunoSEQ multiplex PCR; TCRdb's copy keeps in-frame clones and lacks some. The sample has roughly 180,000 clones; about three quarters are singletons. V trimming: 7 bases; J trimming: 10 bases; junction bases outside the gene matches: 8. Germline-derived CDR1 and CDR2 are SGHTA and FQGNSA. The CDR3 has 14 amino acids. This chain joins TRBV7-2 and TRBJ2-1; the match to TRBD1 covers 12 bases. Source material: peripheral blood. This TCR was recovered from a woman aged 50 to 65 with active or convalescent COVID-19. The CDR3 loop is CASKHAGTGGEQFF. Written as DNA, the CDR3 is TGTGCCAGCAAGCACGCCGGGACAGGGGGCGAGCAGTTCTTC.